The rows below give T cell receptor beta chains drawn from one sample of a study of CD39 and CD103 CD8 tumor-infiltrating T cells. TCRdb keeps only in-frame clones here, not all; method: immunoSEQ multiplex PCR. The table records roughly 15,000 clones, 80% to 95% of them present only once. The sequenced material came from CD8+ T cells sorted from blood. The receptors stem from a human donor with head and neck squamous cell carcinoma. Each CDR3 is given with its conserved first and last residue. A D gene is named only where the DNA matches it firmly. Clone sizes are given selectively: once, few, many, or a class where the clone is expanded.

D gene	V gene	J gene	clone size	CDR3 protein	CDR3 DNA
.	TRBV27	TRBJ2-2	.	CASSLWTNTGELFF	TGTGCCAGCAGTTTATGGACCAACACCGGGGAGCTGTTTTTT
.	TRBV18	TRBJ1-1	.	CASRGELSENTEAFF	TGTGCCAGCCGAGGAGAACTCAGCGAGAACACTGAAGCTTTCTTT
.	TRBV28	TRBJ2-5	.	CASSLFGPKQETQYF	TGTGCCAGCAGTCTGTTCGGACCGAAACAAGAGACCCAGTACTTC
TRBD1	TRBV7-9	TRBJ2-7	.	CASSLTGGYEQYF	TGTGCCAGCAGCTTGACAGGGGGGTACGAGCAGTACTTC
.	TRBV19	TRBJ2-7	.	CASSTQTDSYEQYF	TGTGCCAGTAGCACCCAGACAGACTCCTACGAGCAGTACTTC
TRBD2	TRBV5-1	TRBJ2-3	.	CASSLLAGGITDTQYF	TGCGCCAGCAGCTTACTAGCGGGGGGGATTACAGATACGCAGTATTTT
.	TRBV27	TRBJ1-1	.	CASSDSHEAFF	TGTGCCAGCAGCGACAGTCATGAAGCTTTCTTT
TRBD2	TRBV13	TRBJ2-7	.	CASSSSGGYYEQYF	TGTGCCAGCAGCTCCTCCGGGGGGTACTACGAGCAGTACTTC
.	TRBV9	TRBJ1-5	.	CASSGGGDNQPQHF	TGTGCCAGCAGCGGCGGTGGCGACAATCAGCCCCAGCATTTT
.	TRBV7-3	TRBJ2-1	.	CASSLDSGTSAYNEQFF	TGTGCCAGCAGCCTAGATTCCGGGACTTCCGCCTACAATGAGCAGTTCTTC
TRBD2	TRBV27	TRBJ2-2	.	CASSLGAAGLAGGLSGELFF	TGTGCCAGCAGTTTAGGGGCCGCGGGACTAGCGGGGGGGCTGTCCGGGGAGCTGTTTTTT
.	TRBV27	TRBJ2-7	.	CASSPTGYEQYF	TGTGCCAGTTCTCCAACGGGCTACGAGCAGTACTTC
.	TRBV14	TRBJ1-3	.	CASSPGNTIYF	TGTGCCAGCAGCCCTGGAAACACCATATATTTT
.	TRBV29-1	TRBJ2-1	.	CSVWTAYNEQFF	TGCAGCGTATGGACAGCCTACAATGAGCAGTTCTTC
.	TRBV6-6	TRBJ2-1	.	CASSSTPRGKNEQFF	TGTGCCAGCAGTTCAACGCCCAGGGGAAAAAATGAGCAGTTCTTC
TRBD2	TRBV14	TRBJ2-7	.	CASSQVGTIMFDEQYF	TGTGCCAGCAGCCAAGTTGGGACTATTATGTTTGACGAGCAGTACTTC
TRBD1	TRBV2	TRBJ1-1	.	CASDQGGTEAFF	TGTGCCAGCGATCAGGGGGGGACTGAAGCTTTCTTT
TRBD1	TRBV5-4	TRBJ1-3	.	CASSRGTGDTIYF	TGTGCCAGCAGCCGGGGGACAGGGGACACCATATATTTT
.	TRBV5-8	TRBJ1-2	.	CASSGSGTHIYGYTF	TGTGCCAGCAGCGGTTCCGGGACACACATCTATGGCTACACCTTC
.	TRBV6-1	TRBJ1-5	few	CACSQVYSNQPQHF	TGTGCCTGTTCACAGGTTTATAGCAATCAGCCCCAGCATTTT
.	TRBV7-9	TRBJ1-6	.	CASSLGDTNSPLHF	TGTGCCAGCAGCTTGGGGGACACGAATTCACCCCTCCACTTT
TRBD2	TRBV29-1	TRBJ2-3	.	CSVVIAGVDTQYF	TGCAGCGTTGTCATAGCGGGGGTGGATACGCAGTATTTT